This T cell receptor (beta chain) was sequenced for a study of blood T cell repertoires in COVID-19. The V and J ends lost 1 base and 0 bases respectively, with 13 bases between them. Germline V gives CDR1 SGHTA, CDR2 FQGTGA. This CDR3 contains 17 residues. Data came from immunoSEQ multiplex PCR; TCRdb stores just in-frame clones and leaves some out. The data contain about 120,000 clones, roughly 85% of them singletons. The sequence was collected from a woman aged 80 or over with active or convalescent COVID-19. The chain links TRBV7-3 to TRBJ2-1; D perhaps matches TRBD2 (5 bases). The sample comprised peripheral blood. The CDR3, as DNA: TGTGCCAGCAGCTTAAGACCTTCGGGAAGCTCCTACAATGAGCAGTTCTTC. Encoded protein: CASSLRPSGSSYNEQFF.